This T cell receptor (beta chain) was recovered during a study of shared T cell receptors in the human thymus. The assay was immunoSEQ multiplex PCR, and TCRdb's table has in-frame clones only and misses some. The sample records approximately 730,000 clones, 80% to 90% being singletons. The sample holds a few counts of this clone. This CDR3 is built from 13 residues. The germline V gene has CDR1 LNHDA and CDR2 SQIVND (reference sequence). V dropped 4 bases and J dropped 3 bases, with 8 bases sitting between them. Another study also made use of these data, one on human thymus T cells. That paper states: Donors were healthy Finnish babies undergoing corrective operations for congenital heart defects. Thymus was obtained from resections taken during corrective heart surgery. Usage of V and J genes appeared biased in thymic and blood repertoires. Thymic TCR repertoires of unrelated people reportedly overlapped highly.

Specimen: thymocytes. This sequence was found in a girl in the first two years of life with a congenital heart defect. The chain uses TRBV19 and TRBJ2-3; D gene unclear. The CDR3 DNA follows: TGTGCCAGTAGTACCCCCCGGACAGATACGCAGTATTTT. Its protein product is CASSTPRTDTQYF.